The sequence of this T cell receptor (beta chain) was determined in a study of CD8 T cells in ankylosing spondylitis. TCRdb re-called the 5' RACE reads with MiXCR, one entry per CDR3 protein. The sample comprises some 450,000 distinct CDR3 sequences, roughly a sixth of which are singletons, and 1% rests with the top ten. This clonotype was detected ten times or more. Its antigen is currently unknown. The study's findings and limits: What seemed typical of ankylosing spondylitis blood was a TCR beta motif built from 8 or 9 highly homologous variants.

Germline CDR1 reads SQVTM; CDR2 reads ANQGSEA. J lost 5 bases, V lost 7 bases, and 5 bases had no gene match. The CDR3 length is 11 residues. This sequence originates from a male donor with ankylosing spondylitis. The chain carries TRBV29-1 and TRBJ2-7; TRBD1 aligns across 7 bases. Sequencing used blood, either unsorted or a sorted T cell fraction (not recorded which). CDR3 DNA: TGCAGCGCTACAGGGGATAACGAGCAGTACTTC. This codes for CSATGDNEQYF.